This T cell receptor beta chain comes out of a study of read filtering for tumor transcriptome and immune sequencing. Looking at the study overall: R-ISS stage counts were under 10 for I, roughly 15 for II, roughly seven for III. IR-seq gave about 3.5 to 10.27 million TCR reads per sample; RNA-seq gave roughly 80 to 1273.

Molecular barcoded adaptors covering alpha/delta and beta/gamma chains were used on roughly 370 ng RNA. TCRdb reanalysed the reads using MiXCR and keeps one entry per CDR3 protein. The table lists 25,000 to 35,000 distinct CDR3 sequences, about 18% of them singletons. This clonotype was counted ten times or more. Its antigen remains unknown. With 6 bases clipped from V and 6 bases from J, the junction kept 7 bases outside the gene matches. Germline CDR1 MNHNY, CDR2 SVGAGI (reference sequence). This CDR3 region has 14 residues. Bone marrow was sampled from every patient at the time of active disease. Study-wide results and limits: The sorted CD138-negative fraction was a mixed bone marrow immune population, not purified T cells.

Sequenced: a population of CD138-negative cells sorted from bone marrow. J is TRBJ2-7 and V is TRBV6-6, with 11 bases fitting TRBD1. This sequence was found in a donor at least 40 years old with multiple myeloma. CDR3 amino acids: CASRPPGQGGEQYF. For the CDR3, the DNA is TGTGCCAGCAGACCCCCGGGACAGGGGGGCGAGCAGTACTTC.